The T cell receptor beta chain described here comes from a study of blood T cells in healthy people across ages. The study's findings and limits: In older individuals, TCR beta diversity per million T cells was lower, falling roughly linearly with age.

This clonotype showed up just once. Its antigen remains unknown. V gave up 4 bases and J gave up 1 base; unmatched junction bases: 3. Germline loops: CDR1 SQVTM, CDR2 ANQGSEA. This CDR3 has 13 residues. Then a second PCR, running roughly 7 to 11 cycles, was carried out with a sample-barcoded 5' primer and a J-beta primer mix. TCRdb processed the 5' RACE reads anew with MiXCR; each CDR3 protein has one entry. Among about 1.8 million distinct CDR3 sequences listed, around 50% were seen once. Material for sequencing was blood. The chain recombines TRBV29-1 with TRBJ1-1; 7 bases line up with TRBD1. The source is a woman aged 40 to 55 in good health. CDR3 region: CSVAQGGNTEAFF. The CDR3 DNA reads TGCAGCGTTGCTCAGGGGGGGAACACTGAAGCTTTCTTT. The whole variable domain, remainder taken from reference TRBV29-1 and TRBJ1-1, is SAVISQKPSRDICQRGTSLTIQCQVDSQVTMMFWYRQQPGQSLTLIATANQGSEATYESGFVIDKFPISRPNLTFSTLTVSNMSPEDSSIYLCSVAQGGNTEAFFGQGTRLTVV.